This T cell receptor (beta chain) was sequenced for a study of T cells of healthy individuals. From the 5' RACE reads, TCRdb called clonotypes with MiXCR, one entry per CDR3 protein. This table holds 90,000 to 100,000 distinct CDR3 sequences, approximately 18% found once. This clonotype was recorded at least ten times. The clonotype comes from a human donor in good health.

CDR3 sequence (DNA): TGTGCCAGCAGTTTTGACAGGTTCACAGATACGCAGTATTTT. Amino acid sequence: CASSFDRFTDTQYF. The chain uses TRBV12-3 or TRBV12-4 and TRBJ2-3, with D perhaps TRBD1 (6 bases). The V end was cut by 3 bases, the J end by 2 bases, with 9 bases between. The CDR3 length is 14 residues.